This T cell receptor (beta chain) was recovered during a study of shared clonotypes between healthy human individuals. Per the original methods: Junction-only immunoSEQ data arrived without quality scores, meaning filtering differed. Here immunoSEQ multiplex PCR was the method, and the copy in TCRdb shows in-frame clones only, minus some. V and J calls and clone size are as listed in that table; D and trimming were resolved from the DNA. The table records 2 million to 2.5 million clones, less than 95% of them present only once. Germline assignment: CDR1 SNHLY and CDR2 FYNNEI. This CDR3 region has 15 residues. After removal of 7 bases from V and 2 bases from J, the junction contained 5 bases not matched to a gene.

Material for sequencing was naive CD4+ T cells from PBMCs. The subset denotes: CD45RA+ positively selected. The source of this sequence is a man younger than 30 in good health. Some clones in this sample may be carry-over from other donors' samples. V usage is TRBV2 and J usage is TRBJ2-6, with 7 nucleotides matching TRBD2. CDR3 residues: CASTQRGAGANVLTF. In nucleotides, the CDR3 is TGTGCCAGCACTCAACGGGGGGCTGGGGCCAACGTCCTGACTTTC.